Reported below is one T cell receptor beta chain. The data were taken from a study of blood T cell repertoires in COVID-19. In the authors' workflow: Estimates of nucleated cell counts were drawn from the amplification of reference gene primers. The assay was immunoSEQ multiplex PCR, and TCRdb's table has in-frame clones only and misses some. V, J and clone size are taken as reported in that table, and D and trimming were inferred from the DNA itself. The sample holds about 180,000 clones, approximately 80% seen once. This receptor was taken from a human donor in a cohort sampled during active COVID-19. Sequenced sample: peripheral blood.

In DNA form, the CDR3 reads TGTGCCAGCAGCCAAGATTGGGCAGGTGGGGGAAACACCATATATTTT. This codes for CASSQDWAGGGNTIYF. The chain recombines TRBV3-1 (or the pseudogene TRBV3-2) with TRBJ1-3, with D unresolved. CDR1 LGHDT and CDR2 YNNKEL come from the germline V gene (reference sequence). This CDR3 has 16 amino acids. Trimming removed 0 bases at V and 4 bases at J, with 13 bases between.